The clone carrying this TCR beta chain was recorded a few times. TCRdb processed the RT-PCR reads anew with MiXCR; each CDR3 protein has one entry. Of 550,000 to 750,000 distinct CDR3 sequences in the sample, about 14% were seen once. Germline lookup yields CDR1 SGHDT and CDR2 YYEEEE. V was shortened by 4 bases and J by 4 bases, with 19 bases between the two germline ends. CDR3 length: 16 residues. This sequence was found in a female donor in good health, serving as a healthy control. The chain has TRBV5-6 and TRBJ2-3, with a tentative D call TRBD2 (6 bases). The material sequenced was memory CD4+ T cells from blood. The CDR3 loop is CASSAGRARPADTQYF. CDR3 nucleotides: TGTGCCAGCAGCGCGGGACGGGCCAGACCGGCAGATACGCAGTATTTT.